A selection of T cell receptor beta chains follows, all from one sample in a study of cytomegalovirus exposure and HLA in healthy donors. Only in-frame clones appear in the TCRdb table, and some are missing; sequencing was by immunoSEQ multiplex PCR. The table has approximately 150,000 clones, around 77% seen once. Sequenced sample: PBMCs. The receptors come from a young man in good health and CMV-seropositive. CDR3s leave out the opening cysteine and the closing phenylalanine or tryptophan. A D gene is named only where the DNA matches it firmly. For some rows the clone size is stated as once, few or many, or as a class when expanded; others skip it.

CDR3 protein: ASSSRLARNEQF
D gene: TRBD2
V gene: TRBV11-2
J gene: TRBJ2-1
clone size: .

CDR3 protein: SVRSYNSPLH
D gene: .
V gene: TRBV29-1
J gene: TRBJ1-6
clone size: once

CDR3 protein: ASSLAPNTEAF
D gene: .
V gene: TRBV11-3
J gene: TRBJ1-1
clone size: .

CDR3 protein: ASSTRRFETQY
D gene: .
V gene: TRBV5-1
J gene: TRBJ2-5
clone size: .

CDR3 protein: ASSSRTGGSI
D gene: TRBD1
V gene: TRBV27
J gene: TRBJ1-1
clone size: .

CDR3 protein: ATAKNTEAF
D gene: .
V gene: TRBV6-5
J gene: TRBJ1-1
clone size: .

CDR3 protein: ASSVDRGGYNEQF
D gene: TRBD1
V gene: TRBV9
J gene: TRBJ2-1
clone size: .

CDR3 protein: ASSPGHLSSYEQY
D gene: .
V gene: TRBV7-8
J gene: TRBJ2-7
clone size: .

CDR3 protein: ASSLGRGSTEAF
D gene: .
V gene: TRBV7-6
J gene: TRBJ1-1
clone size: .

CDR3 protein: ASSYPPYPGTTNYGYT
D gene: .
V gene: TRBV7-9
J gene: TRBJ1-2
clone size: .

CDR3 protein: ASSPQGQGDYGYT
D gene: TRBD1
V gene: TRBV9
J gene: TRBJ1-2
clone size: .

CDR3 protein: SVEVEVSGYT
D gene: .
V gene: TRBV29-1
J gene: TRBJ1-2
clone size: .

CDR3 protein: ASSQGLLAGAENEQF
D gene: TRBD2
V gene: TRBV4-1
J gene: TRBJ2-1
clone size: .

CDR3 protein: ASSLDRGETQY
D gene: TRBD1
V gene: TRBV7-8
J gene: TRBJ2-5
clone size: .

CDR3 protein: ASSLQDRLTDTQY
D gene: TRBD1
V gene: TRBV5-1
J gene: TRBJ2-3
clone size: .

CDR3 protein: ASSLLATNEKLF
D gene: .
V gene: TRBV5-1
J gene: TRBJ1-4
clone size: .